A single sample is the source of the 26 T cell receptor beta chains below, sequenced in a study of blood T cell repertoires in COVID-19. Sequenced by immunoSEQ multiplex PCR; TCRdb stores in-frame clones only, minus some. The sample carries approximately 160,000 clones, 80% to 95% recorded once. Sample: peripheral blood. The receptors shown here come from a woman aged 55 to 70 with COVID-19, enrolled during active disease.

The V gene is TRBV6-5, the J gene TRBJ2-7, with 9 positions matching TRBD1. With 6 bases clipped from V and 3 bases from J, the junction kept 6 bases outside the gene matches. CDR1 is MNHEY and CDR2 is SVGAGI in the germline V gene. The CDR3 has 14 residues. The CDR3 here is CASRGDREDYEQYF. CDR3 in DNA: TGTGCCAGCAGGGGGGACAGGGAGGACTACGAGCAGTACTTC.

CDR3 residues: CASRRDRVNTGELFF. CDR3 sequence (DNA): TGTGCCAGCCGTAGGGACAGGGTTAACACCGGGGAGCTGTTTTTT. The chain combines TRBV27 with TRBJ2-2, with 9 bases identical to TRBD1. Germline CDR1 MNHEY, CDR2 SMNVEV (reference sequence). V lost 8 bases and J lost 2; bases outside the gene matches: 6. There are 15 residues in the CDR3.

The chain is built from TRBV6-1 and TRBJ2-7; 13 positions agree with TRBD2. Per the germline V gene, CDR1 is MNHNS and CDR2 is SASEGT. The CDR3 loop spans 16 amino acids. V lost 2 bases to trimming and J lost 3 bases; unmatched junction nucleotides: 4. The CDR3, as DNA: TGTGCCAGCAGTGAATGGGGGACTAGCGGGGTCTACGAGCAGTACTTC. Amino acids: CASSEWGTSGVYEQYF.

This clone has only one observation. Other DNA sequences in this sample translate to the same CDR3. CDR3 sequence: CASSFDRASGYTF. The CDR3 region has the DNA TGTGCCAGCAGCTTCGACAGGGCCAGCGGCTACACCTTC. The chain is built from TRBV5-6 and TRBJ1-2; 7 bases fit TRBD1. Trimming cost V 2 bases and J 8 bases; bases outside gene matches: 6. In germline, CDR1 is SGHDT, CDR2 YYEEEE. The CDR3 sequence is 13 residues long.

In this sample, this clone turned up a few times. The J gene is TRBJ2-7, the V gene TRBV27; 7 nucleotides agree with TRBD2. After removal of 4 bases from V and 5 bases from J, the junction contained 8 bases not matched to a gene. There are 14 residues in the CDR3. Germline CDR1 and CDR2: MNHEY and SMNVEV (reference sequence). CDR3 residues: CASSSVTRGDEQYF. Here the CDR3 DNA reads TGTGCCAGCAGTTCGGTTACCCGGGGGGACGAGCAGTACTTC.

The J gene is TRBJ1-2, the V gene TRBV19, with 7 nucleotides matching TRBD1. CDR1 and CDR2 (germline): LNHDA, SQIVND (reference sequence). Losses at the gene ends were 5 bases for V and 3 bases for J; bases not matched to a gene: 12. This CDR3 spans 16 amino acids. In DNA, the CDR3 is TGTGCCAGTAGTGTCCCGGGACAGACCTACGACTATGGCTACACCTTC. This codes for CASSVPGQTYDYGYTF.

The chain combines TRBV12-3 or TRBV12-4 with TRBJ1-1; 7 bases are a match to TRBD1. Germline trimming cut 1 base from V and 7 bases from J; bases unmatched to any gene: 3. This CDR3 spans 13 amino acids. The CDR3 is CASSLGTGREAFF. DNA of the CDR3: TGTGCCAGCAGTTTAGGGACAGGTCGTGAAGCTTTCTTT.

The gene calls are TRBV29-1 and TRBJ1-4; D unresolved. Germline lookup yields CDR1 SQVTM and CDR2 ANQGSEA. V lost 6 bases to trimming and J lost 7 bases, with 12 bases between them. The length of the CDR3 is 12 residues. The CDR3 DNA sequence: TGCAGCGTCCACCGAACCGGTGAAAAACTGTTTTTT. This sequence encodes CSVHRTGEKLFF.

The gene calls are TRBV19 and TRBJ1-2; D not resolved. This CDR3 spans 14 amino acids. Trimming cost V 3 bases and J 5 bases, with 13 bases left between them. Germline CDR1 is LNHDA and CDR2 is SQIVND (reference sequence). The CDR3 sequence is CASSMGLPGYGYTF. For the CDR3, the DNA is TGTGCCAGTAGTATGGGGTTGCCGGGGTATGGCTACACCTTC.

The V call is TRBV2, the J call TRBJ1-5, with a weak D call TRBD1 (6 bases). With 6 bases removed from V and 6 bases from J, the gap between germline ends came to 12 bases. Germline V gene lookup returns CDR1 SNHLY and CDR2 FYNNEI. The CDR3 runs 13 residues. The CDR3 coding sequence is TGTGCCAGCAGATACACAGGGCTTCAGCCCCAGCATTTT. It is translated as CASRYTGLQPQHF.

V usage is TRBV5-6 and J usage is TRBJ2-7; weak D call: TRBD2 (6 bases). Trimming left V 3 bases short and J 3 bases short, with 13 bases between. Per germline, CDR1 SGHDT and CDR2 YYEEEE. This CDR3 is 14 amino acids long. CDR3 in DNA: TGTGCCAGCAGCTCACACGGGGGATTCTACGAGCAGTACTTC. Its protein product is CASSSHGGFYEQYF.

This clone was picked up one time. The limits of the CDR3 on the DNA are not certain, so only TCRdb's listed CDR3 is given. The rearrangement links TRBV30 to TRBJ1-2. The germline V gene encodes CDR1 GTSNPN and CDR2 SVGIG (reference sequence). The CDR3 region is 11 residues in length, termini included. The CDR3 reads CAWSVGGGTGF.

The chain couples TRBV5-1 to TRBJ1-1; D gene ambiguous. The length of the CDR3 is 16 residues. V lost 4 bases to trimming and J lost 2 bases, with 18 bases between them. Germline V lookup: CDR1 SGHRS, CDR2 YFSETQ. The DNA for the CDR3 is TGCGCCAGCAGCCCCTTGAGGAGTGCAATCAACACTGAAGCTTTCTTT. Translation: CASSPLRSAINTEAFF.

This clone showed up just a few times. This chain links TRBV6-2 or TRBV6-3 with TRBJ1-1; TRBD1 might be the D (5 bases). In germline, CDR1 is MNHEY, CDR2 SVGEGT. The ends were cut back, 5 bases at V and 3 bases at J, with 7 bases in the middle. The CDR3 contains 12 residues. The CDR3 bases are TGTGCCAGCAGTCGACAGTACACTGAAGCTTTCTTT. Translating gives CASSRQYTEAFF.

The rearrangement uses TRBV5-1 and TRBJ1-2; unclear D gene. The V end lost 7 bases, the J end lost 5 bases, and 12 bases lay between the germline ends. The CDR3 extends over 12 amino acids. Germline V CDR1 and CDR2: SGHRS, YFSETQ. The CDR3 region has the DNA TGCGCCAGCGGAGATTCCCGGTATGGCTACACCTTC. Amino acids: CASGDSRYGYTF.

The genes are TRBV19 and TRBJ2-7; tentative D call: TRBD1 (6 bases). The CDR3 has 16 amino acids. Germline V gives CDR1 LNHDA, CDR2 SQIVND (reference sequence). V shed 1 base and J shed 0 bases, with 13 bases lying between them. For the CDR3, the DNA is TGTGCCAGTAGTATAGTGGCCAGGGGAGACTCCTACGAGCAGTACTTC. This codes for CASSIVARGDSYEQYF. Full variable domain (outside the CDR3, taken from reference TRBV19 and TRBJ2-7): DGGITQSPKYLFRKEGQNVTLSCEQNLNHDAMYWYRQDPGQGLRLIYYSQIVNDFQKGDIAEGYSVSREKKESFPLTVTSAQKNPTAFYLCASSIVARGDSYEQYFGPGTRLTVT.

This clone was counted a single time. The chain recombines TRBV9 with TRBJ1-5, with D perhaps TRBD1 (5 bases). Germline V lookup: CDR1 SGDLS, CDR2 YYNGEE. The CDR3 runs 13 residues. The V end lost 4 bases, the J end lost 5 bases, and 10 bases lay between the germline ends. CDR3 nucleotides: TGTGCCAGCAGCTCAGGGTGGGATCAGCCCCAGCATTTT. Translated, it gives CASSSGWDQPQHF.

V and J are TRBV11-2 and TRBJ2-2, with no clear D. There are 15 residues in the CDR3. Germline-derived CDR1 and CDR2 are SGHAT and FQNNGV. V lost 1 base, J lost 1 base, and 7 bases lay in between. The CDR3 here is CASSLAPENTGELFF. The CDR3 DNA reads TGTGCCAGCAGCTTAGCTCCAGAGAACACCGGGGAGCTGTTTTTT.

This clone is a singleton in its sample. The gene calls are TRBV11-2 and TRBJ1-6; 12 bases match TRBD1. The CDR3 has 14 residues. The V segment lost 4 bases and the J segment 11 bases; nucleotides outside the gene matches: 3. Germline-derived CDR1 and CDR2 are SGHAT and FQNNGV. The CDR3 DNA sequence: TGTGCCAGCAGCTCCGGGACAGGGGGCCCACCCCTCCACTTT. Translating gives CASSSGTGGPPLHF.

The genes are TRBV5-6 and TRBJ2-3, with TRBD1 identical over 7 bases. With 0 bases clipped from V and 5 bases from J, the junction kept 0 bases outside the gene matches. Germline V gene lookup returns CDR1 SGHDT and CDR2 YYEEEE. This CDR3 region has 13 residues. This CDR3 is CASSLAGGDTQYF. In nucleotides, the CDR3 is TGTGCCAGCAGCTTGGCAGGGGGAGATACGCAGTATTTT.

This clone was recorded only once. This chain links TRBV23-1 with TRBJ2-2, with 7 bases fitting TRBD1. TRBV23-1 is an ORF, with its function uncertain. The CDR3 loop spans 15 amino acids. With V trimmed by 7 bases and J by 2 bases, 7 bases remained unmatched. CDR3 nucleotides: TGCGCCAGCATCTCGGACAGGCCTAACACCGGGGAGCTGTTTTTT. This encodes CASISDRPNTGELFF.

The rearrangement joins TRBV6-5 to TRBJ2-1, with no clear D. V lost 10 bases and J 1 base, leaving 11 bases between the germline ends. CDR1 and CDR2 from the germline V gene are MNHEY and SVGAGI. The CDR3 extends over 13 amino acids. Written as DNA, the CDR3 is TGTGCCACCTCGTCGGAGTCCTACAATGAGCAGTTCTTC. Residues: CATSSESYNEQFF.

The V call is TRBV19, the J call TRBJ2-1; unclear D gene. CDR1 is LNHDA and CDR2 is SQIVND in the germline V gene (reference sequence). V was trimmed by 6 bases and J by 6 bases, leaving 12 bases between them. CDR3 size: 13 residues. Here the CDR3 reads CASSPLRSNEQFF. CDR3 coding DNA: TGTGCCAGTAGCCCGTTGAGGAGCAATGAGCAGTTCTTC.

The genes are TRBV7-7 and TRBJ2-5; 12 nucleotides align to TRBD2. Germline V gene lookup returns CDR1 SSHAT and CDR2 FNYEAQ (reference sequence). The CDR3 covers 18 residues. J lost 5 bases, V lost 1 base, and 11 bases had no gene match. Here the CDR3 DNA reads TGTGCCAGCAGCTTAGACCCCACTAGCGGGGGGTTTTGGGAGACCCAGTACTTC. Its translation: CASSLDPTSGGFWETQYF.

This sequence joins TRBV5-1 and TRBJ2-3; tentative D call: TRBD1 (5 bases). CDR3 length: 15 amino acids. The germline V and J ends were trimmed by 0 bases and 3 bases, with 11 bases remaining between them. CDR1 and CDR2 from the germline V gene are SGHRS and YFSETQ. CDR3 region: CASSLVQGGTDTQYF. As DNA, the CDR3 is TGCGCCAGCAGCTTGGTCCAGGGTGGGACAGATACGCAGTATTTT.

The CDR3 nucleotides read TGTGCCAGCAGCCCCTGGGCCTCCTCGGGGTATGGCTACACCTTC. This gives the protein CASSPWASSGYGYTF. The chain uses TRBV7-9 and TRBJ1-2; D not resolved. The V end lost 5 bases, the J end lost 5 bases, and 18 bases lay between the germline ends. This CDR3 comprises 15 residues. Germline V gene data show CDR1 as SEHNR and CDR2 as FQNEAQ (reference sequence). The full variable domain, in which reference TRBV7-9 and TRBJ1-2 provide the parts outside the CDR3, is DTGVSQNPRHKITKRGQNVTFRCDPISEHNRLYWYRQTLGQGPEFLTYFQNEAQLEKSRLLSDRFSAERPKGSFSTLEIQRTEQGDSAMYLCASSPWASSGYGYTFGSGTRLTVV.